A single sample is the source of the 3 T cell receptor beta chains below, sequenced in a study of shared clonotypes between healthy human individuals. CD45RO-negative, CCR7-selected cells formed the naive CD8 fraction, which excluded terminally differentiated effector memory CD45RA+ cells. Here immunoSEQ multiplex PCR was the method, and the copy in TCRdb shows in-frame clones only, minus some. This table holds 600,000 or so clones, approximately 95% found once. The sample taken for sequencing was naive CD8+ T cells sorted from blood. The receptors come from a woman in her 30s in good health.

This chain links TRBV29-1 with TRBJ1-1, with D unclear. CDR3 length equals 13 residues. Germline lookup yields CDR1 SQVTM and CDR2 ANQGSEA. The V and J ends lost 5 bases and 1 base respectively, with 11 bases between them. The CDR3 here is CSVPRPPNTEAFF. CDR3 bases: TGCAGCGTTCCGAGGCCGCCGAACACTGAAGCTTTCTTT.

This rearrangement joins TRBV27 to TRBJ2-5; 11 bases fit TRBD2. Near its end, the DNA agrees better with TRBJ2-7, so the J call may be wrong. The CDR3 length is 14 residues. Germline CDR1 is MNHEY and CDR2 is SMNVEV (reference sequence). CDR3 region: CASTVAGGGYEQYF. CDR3 nucleotide sequence: TGTGCCAGCACCGTAGCGGGAGGGGGCTACGAGCAGTACTTC.

Remarks on this clone: This same CDR3 is encoded by further DNA sequences in the sample. The chain uses TRBV19 and TRBJ1-1, with a tentative D call TRBD1 (6 bases). Germline CDR1 LNHDA, CDR2 SQIVND (reference sequence). The V gene lost 3 bases and the J gene lost 0 bases, with 8 bases spanning the gap. The CDR3 length is 14 residues. DNA of the CDR3: TGTGCCAGTAGTATCGGACAGATGAACACTGAAGCTTTCTTT. It specifies CASSIGQMNTEAFF.